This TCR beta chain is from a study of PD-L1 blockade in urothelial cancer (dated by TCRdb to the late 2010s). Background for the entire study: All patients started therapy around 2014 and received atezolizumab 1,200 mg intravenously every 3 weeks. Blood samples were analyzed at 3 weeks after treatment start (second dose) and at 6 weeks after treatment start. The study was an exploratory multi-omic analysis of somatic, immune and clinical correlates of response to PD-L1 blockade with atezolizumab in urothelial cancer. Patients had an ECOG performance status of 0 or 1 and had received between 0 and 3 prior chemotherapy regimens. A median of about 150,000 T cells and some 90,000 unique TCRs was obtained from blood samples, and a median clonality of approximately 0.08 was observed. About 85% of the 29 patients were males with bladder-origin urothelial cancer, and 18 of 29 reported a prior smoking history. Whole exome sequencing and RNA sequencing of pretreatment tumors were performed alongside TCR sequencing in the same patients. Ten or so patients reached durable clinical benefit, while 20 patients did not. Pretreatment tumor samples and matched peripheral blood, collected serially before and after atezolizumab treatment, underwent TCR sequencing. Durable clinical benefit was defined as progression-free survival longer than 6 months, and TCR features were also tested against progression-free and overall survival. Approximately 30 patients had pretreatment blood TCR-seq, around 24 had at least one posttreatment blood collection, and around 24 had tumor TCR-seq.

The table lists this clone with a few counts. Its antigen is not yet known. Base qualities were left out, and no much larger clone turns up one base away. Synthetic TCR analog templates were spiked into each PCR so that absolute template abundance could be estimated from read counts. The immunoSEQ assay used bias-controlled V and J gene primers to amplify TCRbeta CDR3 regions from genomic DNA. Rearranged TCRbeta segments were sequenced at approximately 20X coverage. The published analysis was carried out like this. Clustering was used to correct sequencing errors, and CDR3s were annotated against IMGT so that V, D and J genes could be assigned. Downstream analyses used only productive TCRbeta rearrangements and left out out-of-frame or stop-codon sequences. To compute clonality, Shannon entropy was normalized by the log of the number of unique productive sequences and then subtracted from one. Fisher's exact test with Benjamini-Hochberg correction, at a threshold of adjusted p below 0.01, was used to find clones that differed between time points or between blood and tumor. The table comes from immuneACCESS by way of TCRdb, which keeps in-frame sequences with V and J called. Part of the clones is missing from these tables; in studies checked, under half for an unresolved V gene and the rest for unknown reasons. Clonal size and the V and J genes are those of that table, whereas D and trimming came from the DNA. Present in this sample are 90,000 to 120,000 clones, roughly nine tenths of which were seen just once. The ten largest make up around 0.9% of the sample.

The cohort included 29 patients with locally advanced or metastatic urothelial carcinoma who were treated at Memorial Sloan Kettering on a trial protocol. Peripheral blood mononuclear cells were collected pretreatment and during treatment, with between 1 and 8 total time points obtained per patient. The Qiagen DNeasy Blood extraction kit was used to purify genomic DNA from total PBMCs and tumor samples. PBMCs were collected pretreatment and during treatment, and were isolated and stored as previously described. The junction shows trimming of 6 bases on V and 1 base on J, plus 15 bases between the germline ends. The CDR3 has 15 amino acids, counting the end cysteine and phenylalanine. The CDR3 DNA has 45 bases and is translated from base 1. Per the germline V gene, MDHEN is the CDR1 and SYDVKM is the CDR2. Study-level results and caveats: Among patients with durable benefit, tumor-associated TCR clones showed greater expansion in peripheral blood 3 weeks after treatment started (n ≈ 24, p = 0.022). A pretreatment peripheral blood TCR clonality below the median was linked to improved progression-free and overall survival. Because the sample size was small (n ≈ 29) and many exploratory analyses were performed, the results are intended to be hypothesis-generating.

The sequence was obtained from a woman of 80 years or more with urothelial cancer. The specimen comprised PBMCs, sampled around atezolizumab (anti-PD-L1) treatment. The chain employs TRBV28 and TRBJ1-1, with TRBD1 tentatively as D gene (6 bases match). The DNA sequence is TGTGCCAGCAGACTGCAACAGGGTTCGAACACTGAAGCTTTCTTT. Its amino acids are CASRLQQGSNTEAFF.